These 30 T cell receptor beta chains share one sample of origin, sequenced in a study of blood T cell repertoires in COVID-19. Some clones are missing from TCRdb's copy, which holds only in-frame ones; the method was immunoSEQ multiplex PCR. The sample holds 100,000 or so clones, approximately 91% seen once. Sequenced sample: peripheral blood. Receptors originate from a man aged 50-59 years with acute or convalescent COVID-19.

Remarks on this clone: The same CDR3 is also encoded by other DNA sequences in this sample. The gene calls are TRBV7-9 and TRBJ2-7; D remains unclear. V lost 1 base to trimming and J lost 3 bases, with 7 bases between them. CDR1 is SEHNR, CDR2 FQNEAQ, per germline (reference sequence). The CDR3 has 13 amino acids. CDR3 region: CASSLVGGYEQYF. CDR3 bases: TGTGCCAGCAGCTTAGTCGGCGGCTACGAGCAGTACTTC.

The CDR3 sequence: CASSPTGSAETQYF. The CDR3, as DNA: TGTGCCAGTAGTCCCACAGGGTCCGCGGAGACCCAGTACTTC. The rearrangement uses TRBV19 and TRBJ2-5, with TRBD1 as a possible D gene (6 bases). The ends were cut back, 5 bases at V and 5 bases at J, with 15 bases in the middle. Germline CDR1 and CDR2: LNHDA and SQIVND (reference sequence). This CDR3 spans 14 amino acids.

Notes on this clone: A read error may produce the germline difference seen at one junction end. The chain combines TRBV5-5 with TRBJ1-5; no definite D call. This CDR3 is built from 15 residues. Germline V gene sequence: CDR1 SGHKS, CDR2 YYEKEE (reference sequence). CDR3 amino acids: CASSLAGGSDQPQHF. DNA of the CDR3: TGTGCCAGCAGCTTGGCGGGAGGTAGCGATCAGCCCCAGCATTTT.

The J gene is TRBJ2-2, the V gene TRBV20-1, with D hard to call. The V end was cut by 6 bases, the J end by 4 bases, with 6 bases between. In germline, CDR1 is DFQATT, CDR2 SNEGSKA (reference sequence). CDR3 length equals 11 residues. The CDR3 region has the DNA TGCAGTGCCTGGGCCACCGGGGAGCTGTTTTTT. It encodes CSAWATGELFF.

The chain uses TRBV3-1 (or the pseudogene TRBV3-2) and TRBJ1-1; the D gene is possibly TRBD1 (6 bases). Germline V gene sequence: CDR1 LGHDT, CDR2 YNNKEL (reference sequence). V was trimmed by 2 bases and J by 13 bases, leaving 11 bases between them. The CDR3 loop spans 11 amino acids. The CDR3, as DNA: TGTGCCAGCAGCCAATTGGGACATAGTTTCTTT. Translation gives CASSQLGHSFF.

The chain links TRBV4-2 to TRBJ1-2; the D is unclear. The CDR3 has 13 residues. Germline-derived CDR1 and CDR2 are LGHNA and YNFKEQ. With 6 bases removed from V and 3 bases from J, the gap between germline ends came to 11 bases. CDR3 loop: CASRPPEDYGYTF. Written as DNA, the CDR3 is TGTGCCAGCAGACCCCCGGAGGACTATGGCTACACCTTC.

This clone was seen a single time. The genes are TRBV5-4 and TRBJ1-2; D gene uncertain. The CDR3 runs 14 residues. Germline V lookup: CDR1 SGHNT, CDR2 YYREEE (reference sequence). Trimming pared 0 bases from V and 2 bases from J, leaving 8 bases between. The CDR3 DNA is TGTGCCAGCAGCTTGGAGCGGCAGAACTATGGCTACACCTTC. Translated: CASSLERQNYGYTF.

CDR3 sequence reads: CASSLYGSQSGELFF. DNA of the CDR3: TGTGCCAGCAGTTTATATGGCAGTCAAAGTGGGGAGCTGTTTTTT. The rearrangement uses TRBV28 and TRBJ2-2, with unresolved D. The germline V gene has CDR1 MDHEN and CDR2 SYDVKM. The CDR3 consists of 15 residues. Trimming left V 1 base short and J 8 bases short, with 14 bases between.

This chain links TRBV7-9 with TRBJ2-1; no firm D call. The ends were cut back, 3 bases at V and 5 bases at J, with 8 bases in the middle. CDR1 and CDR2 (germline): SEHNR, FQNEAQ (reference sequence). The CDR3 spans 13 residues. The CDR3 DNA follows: TGTGCCAGCAGCTTGACTGCACACAATGAGCAGTTCTTC. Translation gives CASSLTAHNEQFF.

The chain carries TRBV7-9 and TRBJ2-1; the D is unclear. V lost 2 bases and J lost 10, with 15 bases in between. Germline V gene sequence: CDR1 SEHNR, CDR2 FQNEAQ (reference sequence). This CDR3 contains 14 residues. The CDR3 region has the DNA TGTGCCAGCAGCTTACTGGCGGAAGGCGGCGAGCAGTTCTTC. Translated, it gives CASSLLAEGGEQFF.

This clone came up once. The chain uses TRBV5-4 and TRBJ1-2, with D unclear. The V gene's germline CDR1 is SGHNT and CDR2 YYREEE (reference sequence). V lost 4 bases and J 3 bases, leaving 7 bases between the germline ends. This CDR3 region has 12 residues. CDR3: CASSDTDYGYTF. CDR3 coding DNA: TGTGCCAGCAGCGACACAGACTATGGCTACACCTTC.

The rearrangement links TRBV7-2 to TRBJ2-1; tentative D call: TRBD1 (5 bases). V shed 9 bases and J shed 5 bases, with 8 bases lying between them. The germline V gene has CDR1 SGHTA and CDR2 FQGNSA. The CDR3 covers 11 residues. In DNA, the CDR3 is TGTGCCAGTGGGGCGCACAATGAGCAGTTCTTC. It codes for CASGAHNEQFF.

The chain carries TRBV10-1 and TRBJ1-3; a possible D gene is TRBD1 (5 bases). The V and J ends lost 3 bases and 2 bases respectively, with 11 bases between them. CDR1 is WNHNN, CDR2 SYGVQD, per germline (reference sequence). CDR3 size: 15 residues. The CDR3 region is CASSEWQGTGNTIYF. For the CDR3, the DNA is TGCGCCAGCAGTGAATGGCAGGGAACTGGAAACACCATATATTTT.

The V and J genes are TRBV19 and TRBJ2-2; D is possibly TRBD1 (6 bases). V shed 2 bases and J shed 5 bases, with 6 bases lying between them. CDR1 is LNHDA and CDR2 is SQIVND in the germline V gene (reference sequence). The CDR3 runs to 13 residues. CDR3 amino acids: CASSIQGTGELFF. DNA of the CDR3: TGTGCCAGTAGTATACAGGGGACCGGGGAGCTGTTTTTT.

The CDR3 spells CASSLPGTSGTDTQYF. Here the CDR3 DNA reads TGTGCCAGCAGCCTCCCCGGGACTAGCGGCACAGATACGCAGTATTTT. The chain is built from TRBV7-2 and TRBJ2-3; 10 positions match TRBD2. The germline CDR1 and CDR2 sequences are SGHTA and FQGNSA. The CDR3 is 16 residues long. V dropped 5 bases and J dropped 1; count of bases not matched to a gene: 6.

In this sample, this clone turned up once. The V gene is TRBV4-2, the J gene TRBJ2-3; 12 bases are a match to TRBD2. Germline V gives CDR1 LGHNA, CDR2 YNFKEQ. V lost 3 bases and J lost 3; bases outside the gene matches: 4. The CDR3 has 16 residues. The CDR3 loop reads CASSQVLAGGTDTQYF. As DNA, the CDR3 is TGTGCCAGCAGCCAGGTACTAGCGGGGGGTACAGATACGCAGTATTTT.

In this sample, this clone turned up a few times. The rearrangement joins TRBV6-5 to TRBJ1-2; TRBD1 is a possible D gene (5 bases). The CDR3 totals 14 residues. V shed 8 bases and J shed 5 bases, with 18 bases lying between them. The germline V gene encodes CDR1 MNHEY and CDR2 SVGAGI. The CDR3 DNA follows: TGTGCCAGCCGAAACCCTGGGGGGGTTTATGGCTACACCTTC. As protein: CASRNPGGVYGYTF.

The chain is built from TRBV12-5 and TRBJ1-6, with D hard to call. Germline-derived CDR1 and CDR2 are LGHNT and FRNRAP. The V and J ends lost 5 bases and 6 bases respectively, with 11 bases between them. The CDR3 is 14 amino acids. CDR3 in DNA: TGTGCTAGTGGTCTGGACCGCGGTAATTCACCCCTCCACTTT. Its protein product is CASGLDRGNSPLHF.

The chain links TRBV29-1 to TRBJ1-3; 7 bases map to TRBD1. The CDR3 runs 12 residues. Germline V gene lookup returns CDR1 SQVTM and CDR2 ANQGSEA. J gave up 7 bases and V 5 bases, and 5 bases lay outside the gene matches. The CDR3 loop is CSVRDRANTIYF. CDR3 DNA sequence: TGCAGCGTTCGAGACAGGGCCAACACCATATATTTT.

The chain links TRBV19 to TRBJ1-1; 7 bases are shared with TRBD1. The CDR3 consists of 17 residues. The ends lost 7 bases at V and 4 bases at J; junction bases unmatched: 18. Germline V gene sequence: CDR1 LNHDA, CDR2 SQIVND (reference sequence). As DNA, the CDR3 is TGTGCCAGTACCATTGGAGGGGGCGCATTCCGGAGCACTGAAGCTTTCTTT. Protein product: CASTIGGGAFRSTEAFF.

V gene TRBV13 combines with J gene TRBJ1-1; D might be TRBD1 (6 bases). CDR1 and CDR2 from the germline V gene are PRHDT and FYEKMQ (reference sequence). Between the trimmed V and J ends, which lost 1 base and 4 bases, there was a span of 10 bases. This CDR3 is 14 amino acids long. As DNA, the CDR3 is TGTGCCAGCAGCTTAGCAGGGGTGGTCACTGAAGCTTTCTTT. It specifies CASSLAGVVTEAFF.

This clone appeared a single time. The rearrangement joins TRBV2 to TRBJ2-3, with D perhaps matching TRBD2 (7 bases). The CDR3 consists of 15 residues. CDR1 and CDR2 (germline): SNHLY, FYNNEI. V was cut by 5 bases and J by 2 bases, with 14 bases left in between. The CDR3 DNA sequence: TGTGCCAGCAGTTTCGGGGCGGGGGCCACAGATACGCAGTATTTT. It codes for CASSFGAGATDTQYF.

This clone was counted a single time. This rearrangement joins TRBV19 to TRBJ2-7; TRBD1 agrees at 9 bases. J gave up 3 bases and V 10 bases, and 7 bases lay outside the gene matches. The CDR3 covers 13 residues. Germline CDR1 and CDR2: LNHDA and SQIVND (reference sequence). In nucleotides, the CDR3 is TGTGCCACCTCACCGGGACAGGGCTACGAGCAGTACTTC. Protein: CATSPGQGYEQYF.

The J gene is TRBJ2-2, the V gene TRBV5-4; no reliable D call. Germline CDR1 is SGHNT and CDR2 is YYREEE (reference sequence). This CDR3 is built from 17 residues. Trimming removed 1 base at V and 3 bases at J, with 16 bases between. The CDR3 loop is CASSLFGTGLDTGELFF. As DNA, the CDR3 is TGTGCCAGCAGCTTGTTTGGTACCGGTTTAGACACCGGGGAGCTGTTTTTT.

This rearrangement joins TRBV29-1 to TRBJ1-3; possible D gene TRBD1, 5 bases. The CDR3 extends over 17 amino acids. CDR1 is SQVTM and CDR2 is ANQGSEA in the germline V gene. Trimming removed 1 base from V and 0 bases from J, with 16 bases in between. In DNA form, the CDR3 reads TGCAGCGTTGAAGCCCGCCCGGGGGAGAGCTCTGGAAACACCATATATTTT. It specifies CSVEARPGESSGNTIYF.

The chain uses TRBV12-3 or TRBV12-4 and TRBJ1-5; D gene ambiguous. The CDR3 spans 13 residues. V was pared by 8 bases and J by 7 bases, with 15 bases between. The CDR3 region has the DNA TGTGCCAGCGGAATCAGGTCGGGGCAGCCCCAGCATTTT. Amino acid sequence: CASGIRSGQPQHF.

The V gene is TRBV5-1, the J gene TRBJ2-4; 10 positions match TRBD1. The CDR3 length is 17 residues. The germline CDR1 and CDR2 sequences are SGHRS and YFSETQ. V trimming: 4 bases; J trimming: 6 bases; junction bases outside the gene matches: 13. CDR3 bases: TGCGCCAGCAGCATAGGGACAGGGGCCTCGTCAACAAACATTCAGTACTTC. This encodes CASSIGTGASSTNIQYF.

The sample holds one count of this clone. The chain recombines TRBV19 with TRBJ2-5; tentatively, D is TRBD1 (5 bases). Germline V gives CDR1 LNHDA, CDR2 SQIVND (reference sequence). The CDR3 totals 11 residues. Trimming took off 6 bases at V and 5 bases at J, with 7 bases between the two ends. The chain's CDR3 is CASRRGETQYF. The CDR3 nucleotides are TGTGCCAGTAGAAGGGGTGAGACCCAGTACTTC.

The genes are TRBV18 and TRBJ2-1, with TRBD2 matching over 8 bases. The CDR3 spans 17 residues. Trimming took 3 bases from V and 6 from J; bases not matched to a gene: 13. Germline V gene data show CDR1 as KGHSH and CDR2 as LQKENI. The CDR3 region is CASSPRPGTRVGNEQFF. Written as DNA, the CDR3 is TGTGCCAGCTCACCTAGGCCCGGGACTAGGGTGGGCAATGAGCAGTTCTTC.

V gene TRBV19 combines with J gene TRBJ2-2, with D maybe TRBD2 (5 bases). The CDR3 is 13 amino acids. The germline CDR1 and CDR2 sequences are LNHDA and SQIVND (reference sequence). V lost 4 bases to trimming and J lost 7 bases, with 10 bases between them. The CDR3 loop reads CASSNGVGGELFF. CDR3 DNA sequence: TGTGCCAGTAGTAACGGGGTGGGCGGGGAGCTGTTTTTT.